This T cell receptor beta chain was documented in a study of blood T cell repertoires in COVID-19 (dated by TCRdb to the early 2020s). In terms of the full investigation: The collaborator samples originated in the United States, Italy and Spain and spanned the acute and convalescent phases of COVID-19. The dataset comprised deeply sampled blood TCRbeta repertoires from subjects exposed to, actively infected with, or recovered from COVID-19. The repertoires were released in a freely available public database intended as a resource for research on the immune response to SARS-CoV-2. Samples were obtained from the ongoing ImmuneRACE study (first 160 participants) and from 1,200 or so subjects provided by 6 global collaborators. Where HLA class I and class II types were available, the types were taken from metadata supplied by the sample provider, not from assay-based typing. The material from the prospective study consisted of cDNA or gDNA derived from T cells, B-cell-depleted T cells, or PBMCs. Nearly every sample came with metadata listing a de-identified subject ID, COVID-19 status, age in years and sex. Findings and caveats that apply to the study as a whole: How much clinical and demographic metadata was included differed by source and by participant, and the metadata was provided uncurated.

TCRbeta CDR3 regions were amplified from genomic DNA using the immunoSEQ Assay, a bias-controlled multiplex PCR. The source study handled its data this way. Within the assay, amplification of reference gene primers was used to estimate how many nucleated cells each sample contained. To quantify the absolute abundance of each unique TCRbeta CDR3 rearrangement, sequence reads were collapsed and filtered. For each sample, productive Simpson clonality was calculated as the square root of Simpson's diversity index across productive rearrangements. TCRdb holds this immuneACCESS table with in-frame rearrangements only. Some clones are missing; in checked studies, unresolved V genes explain under half, and the rest has no known cause. The V and J calls and clone size were taken over from that table, and D and trimming were inferred from the DNA. Across this sample there are 200,000 to 250,000 clones, with 70% to 85% seen only once. Jointly, the top ten make up roughly 9.8% of the sample.

V loses 5 bases of germline sequence and J loses 6 bases, and the interval between the two ends is 13 bases. From cysteine to phenylalanine, the CDR3 is 13 amino acids long. The entry retains the CDR3 DNA only, 39 bases that are in frame from base 1. Sequences GTSNPN (CDR1) and SVGIG (CDR2) are obtained from the germline V gene (reference sequence). Remarks on this clone: This receptor's antigen is unknown. It has no much larger one-base neighbor in the sample; base qualities were not kept.

Collaborating institutions collected whole blood in K2EDTA tubes following their own protocols. Collaborator samples were shipped for TCRbeta analysis as frozen whole blood, isolated PBMCs, or DNA extracted from either sample type. This receptor was identified in a man at least 80 years old with acute or convalescent COVID-19. The sequence joins TRBV30 to TRBJ2-2; possibly the D gene is TRBD2, per 6 matching bases. Input material: peripheral blood. In nucleotides, the sequence is TGTGCCTGGTCTCCGGGACTTGCCGGGGAGCTGTTTTTT. This sequence encodes CAWSPGLAGELFF.